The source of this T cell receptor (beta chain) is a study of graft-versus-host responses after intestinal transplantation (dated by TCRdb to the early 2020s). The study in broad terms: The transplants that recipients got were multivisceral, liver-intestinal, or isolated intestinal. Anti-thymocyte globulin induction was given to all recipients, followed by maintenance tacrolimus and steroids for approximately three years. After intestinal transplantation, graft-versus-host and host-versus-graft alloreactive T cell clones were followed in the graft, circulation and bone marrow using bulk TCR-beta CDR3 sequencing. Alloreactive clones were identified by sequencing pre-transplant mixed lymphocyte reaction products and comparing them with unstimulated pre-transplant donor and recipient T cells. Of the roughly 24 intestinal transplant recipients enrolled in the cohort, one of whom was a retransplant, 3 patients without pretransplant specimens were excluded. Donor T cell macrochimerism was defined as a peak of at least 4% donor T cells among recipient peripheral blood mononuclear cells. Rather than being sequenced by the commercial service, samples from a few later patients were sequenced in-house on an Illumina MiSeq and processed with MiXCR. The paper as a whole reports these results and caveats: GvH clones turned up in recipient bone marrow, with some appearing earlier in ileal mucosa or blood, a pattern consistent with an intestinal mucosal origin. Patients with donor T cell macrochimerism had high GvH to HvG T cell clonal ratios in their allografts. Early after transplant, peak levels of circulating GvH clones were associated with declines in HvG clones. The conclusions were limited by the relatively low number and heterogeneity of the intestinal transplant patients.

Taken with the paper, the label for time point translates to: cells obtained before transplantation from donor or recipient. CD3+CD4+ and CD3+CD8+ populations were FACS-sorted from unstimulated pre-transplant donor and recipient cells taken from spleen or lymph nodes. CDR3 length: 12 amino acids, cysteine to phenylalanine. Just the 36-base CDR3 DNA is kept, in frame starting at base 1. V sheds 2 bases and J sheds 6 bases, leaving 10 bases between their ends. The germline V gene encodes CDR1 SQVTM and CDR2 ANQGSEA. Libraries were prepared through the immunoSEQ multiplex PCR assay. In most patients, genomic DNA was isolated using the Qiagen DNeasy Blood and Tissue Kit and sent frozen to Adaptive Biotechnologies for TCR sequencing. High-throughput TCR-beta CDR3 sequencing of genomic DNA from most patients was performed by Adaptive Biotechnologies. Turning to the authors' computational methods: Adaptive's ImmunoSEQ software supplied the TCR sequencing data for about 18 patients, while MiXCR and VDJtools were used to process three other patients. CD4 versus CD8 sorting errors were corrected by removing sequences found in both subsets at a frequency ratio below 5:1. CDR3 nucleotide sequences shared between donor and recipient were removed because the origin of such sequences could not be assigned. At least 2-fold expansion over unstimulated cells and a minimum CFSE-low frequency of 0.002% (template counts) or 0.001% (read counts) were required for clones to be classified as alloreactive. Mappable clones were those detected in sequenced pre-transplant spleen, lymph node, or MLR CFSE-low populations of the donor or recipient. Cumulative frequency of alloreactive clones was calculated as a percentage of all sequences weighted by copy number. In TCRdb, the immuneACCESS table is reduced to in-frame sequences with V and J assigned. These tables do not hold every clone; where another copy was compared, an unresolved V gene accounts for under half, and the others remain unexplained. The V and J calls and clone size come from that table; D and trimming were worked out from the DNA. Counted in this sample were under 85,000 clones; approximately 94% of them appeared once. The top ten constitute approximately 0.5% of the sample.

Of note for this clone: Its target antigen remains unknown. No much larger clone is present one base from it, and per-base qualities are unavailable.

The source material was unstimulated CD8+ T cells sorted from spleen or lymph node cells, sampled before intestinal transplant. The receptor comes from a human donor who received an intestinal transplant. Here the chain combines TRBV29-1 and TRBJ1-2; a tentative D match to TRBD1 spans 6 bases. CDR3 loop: CSVEMEGDGYTF. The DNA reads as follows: TGCAGCGTTGAAATGGAGGGGGATGGCTACACCTTC.